The clone carrying this T cell receptor (beta chain) appeared a few times. As yet, its antigen is unknown. A sample-barcoded 5' primer and a J-beta primer mix were used in a second PCR of roughly 6 to 11 cycles. A template-switch adaptor with 12 random nucleotides tagged each cDNA molecule. In TCRdb, the 5' RACE reads were re-called with MiXCR into one record per CDR3 protein. The table includes over 950,000 distinct CDR3 sequences, roughly 50% detected once. The data were taken from a study of blood T cells in healthy people across ages. Broader study findings: In older individuals, TCR beta diversity per million T cells was lower, falling roughly linearly with age. Shifts in expanded clonotypes may have been confounded by donor CMV status, which was unknown.

Losses at the gene ends were 3 bases for V and 1 base for J; bases not matched to a gene: 3. In germline, CDR1 is ENHRY, CDR2 SYGVKD. CDR3 size: 14 residues. The V call is TRBV10-3, the J call TRBJ2-7; TRBD2 agrees at 7 bases. Input material: blood. The clonotype was recovered from a woman aged 55-70 years in good health. This CDR3 is CAISERAGSYEQYF. In nucleotides, the CDR3 is TGTGCCATCAGTGAAAGAGCGGGGTCCTACGAGCAGTACTTC.